Described below is a single TCR beta chain sequence and its context. As yet, its antigen is unknown. PCR amplification relied on 60 Vbeta primers (plus 13 Jbeta primers). Profiling relied on immunoSEQ multiplex PCR, and the TCRdb table lists in-frame clones only, not all of them. The sample consists of more than 95,000 clones, 9.5% to 13% of them appearing once. CDR3 length: 13 amino acids. Per germline, CDR1 SGDLS and CDR2 YYNGEE. Trimming removed 0 bases at V and 3 bases at J, with 7 bases between. The data belong to a study of cytomegalovirus exposure and HLA in healthy donors. General study results and limits: TCR beta V segments were, for the most part, productive about 87% or about 30% of the time in an earlier analysis. Among TCR beta chains, those listed as cytomegalovirus-associated numbered more than 150.

Specimen: PBMCs. The origin of this receptor is a man aged 40-49 years in good health and CMV-seropositive. The chain couples TRBV9 to TRBJ2-7; D is unclear. CDR3 amino acids: CASSVVPDYEQYF. Written as DNA, the CDR3 is TGTGCCAGCAGCGTAGTCCCAGACTACGAGCAGTACTTC.